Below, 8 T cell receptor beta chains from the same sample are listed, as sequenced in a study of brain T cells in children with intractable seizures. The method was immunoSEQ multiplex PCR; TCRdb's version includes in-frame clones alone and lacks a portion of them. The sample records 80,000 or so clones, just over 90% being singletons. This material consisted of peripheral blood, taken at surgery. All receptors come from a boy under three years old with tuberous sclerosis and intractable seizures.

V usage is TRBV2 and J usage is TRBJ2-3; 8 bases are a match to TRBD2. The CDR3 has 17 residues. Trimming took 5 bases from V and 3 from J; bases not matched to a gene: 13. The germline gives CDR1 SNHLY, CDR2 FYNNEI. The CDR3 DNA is TGTGCCAGCAGTAGACTAGCGTCGAGCGTTGGTACAGATACGCAGTATTTT. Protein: CASSRLASSVGTDTQYF.

CDR3 loop: CASSLDPFRPQHF. DNA for the CDR3: TGTGCCAGCAGCTTAGATCCGTTCAGGCCCCAGCATTTT. The gene calls are TRBV11-2 and TRBJ1-5; no definite D call. Germline V CDR1 and CDR2: SGHAT, FQNNGV. Trimming removed 0 bases at V and 9 bases at J, with 9 bases between. This CDR3 region has 13 residues.

CDR3 DNA sequence: TGCGCCAGCAGCTCCTACAATGAGCAGTTCTTC. Translated: CASSSYNEQFF. The chain joins TRBV5-1 to TRBJ2-1; D is unclear. Germline V lookup: CDR1 SGHRS, CDR2 YFSETQ. V lost 3 bases and J lost 2, with 0 bases in between. The CDR3 is 11 amino acids.

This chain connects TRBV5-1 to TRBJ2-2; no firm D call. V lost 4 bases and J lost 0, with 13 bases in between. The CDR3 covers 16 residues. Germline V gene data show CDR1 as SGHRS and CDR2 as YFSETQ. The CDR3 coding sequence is TGCGCCAGCAGCCCAGGCTTTTTCGCGAACACCGGGGAGCTGTTTTTT. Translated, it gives CASSPGFFANTGELFF.

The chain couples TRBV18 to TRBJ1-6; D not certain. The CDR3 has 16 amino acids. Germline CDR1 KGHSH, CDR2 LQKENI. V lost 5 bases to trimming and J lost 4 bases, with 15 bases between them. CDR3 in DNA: TGTGCCAGCTCAACGAGGCCAAGGATTTATAATTCACCCCTCCACTTT. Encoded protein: CASSTRPRIYNSPLHF.

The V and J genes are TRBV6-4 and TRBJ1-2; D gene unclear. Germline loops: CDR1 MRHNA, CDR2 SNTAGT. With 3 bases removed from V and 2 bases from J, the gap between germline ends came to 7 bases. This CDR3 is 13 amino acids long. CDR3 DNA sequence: TGTGCCAGCAGTGAGAACGGAAACTATGGCTACACCTTC. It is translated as CASSENGNYGYTF.

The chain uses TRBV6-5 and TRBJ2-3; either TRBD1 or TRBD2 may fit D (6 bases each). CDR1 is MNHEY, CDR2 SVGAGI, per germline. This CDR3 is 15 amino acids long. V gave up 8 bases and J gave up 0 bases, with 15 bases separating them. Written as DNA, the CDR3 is TGTGCCAGCCTCCGGAGGGGGGCTAGCACAGATACGCAGTATTTT. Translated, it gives CASLRRGASTDTQYF.

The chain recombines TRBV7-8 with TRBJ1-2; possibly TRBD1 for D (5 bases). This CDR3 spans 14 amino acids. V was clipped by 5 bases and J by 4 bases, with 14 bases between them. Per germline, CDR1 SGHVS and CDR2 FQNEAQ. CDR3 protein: CASSVAQGIYGYTF. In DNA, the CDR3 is TGTGCCAGCAGCGTCGCTCAGGGAATCTATGGCTACACCTTC. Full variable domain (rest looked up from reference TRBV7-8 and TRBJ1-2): GAGVSQSPRYKVAKRGQDVALRCDPISGHVSLFWYQQALGQGPEFLTYFQNEAQLDKSGLPSDRFFAERPEGSVSTLKIQRTQQEDSAVYLCASSVAQGIYGYTFGSGTRLTVV.